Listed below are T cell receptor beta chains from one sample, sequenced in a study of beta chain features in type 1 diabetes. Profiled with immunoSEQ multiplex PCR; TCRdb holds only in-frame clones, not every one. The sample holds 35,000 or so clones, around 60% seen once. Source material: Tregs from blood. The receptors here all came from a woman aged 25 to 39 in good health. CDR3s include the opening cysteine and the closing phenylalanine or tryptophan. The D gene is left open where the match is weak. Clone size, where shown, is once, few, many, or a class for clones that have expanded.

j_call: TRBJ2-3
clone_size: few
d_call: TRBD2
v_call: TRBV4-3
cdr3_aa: CASSEVVRSSGAHGADTQYF
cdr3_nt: TGCGCCAGCAGCGAAGTGGTCCGGTCTAGCGGTGCCCATGGAGCAGATACGCAGTATTTT

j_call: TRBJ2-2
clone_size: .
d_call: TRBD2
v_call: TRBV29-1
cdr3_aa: CSATSGFNTGELFF
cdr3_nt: TGCAGCGCGACTAGCGGGTTCAACACCGGGGAGCTGTTTTTT

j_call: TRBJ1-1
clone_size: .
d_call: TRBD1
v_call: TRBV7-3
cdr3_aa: CASSPQGDTEAFF
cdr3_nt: TGTGCCAGCAGCCCGCAGGGGGACACTGAAGCTTTCTTT

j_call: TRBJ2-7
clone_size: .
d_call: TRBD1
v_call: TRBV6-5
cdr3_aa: CASSPTGGLSYEQYF
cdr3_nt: TGTGCCAGCAGTCCGACAGGGGGCTTGTCCTACGAGCAGTACTTC

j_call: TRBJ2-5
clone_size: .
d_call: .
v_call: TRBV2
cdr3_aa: CASNRQGGQETQYF
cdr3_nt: TGTGCCAGCAATCGACAGGGAGGCCAAGAGACCCAGTACTTC

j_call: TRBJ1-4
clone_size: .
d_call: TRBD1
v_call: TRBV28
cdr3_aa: CASSSGQSNEKLFF
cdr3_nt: TGTGCCAGCAGTTCGGGACAGTCTAATGAAAAACTGTTTTTT

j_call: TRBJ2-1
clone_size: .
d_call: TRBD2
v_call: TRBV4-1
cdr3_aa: CASSQEQELAGVGNEQFF
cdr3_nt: TGCGCCAGCAGCCAAGAACAGGAACTAGCGGGAGTTGGCAATGAGCAGTTCTTC

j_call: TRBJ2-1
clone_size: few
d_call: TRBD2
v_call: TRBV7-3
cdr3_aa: CASSLGAGGPSEQFF
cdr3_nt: TGTGCCAGCAGCTTAGGAGCGGGAGGGCCGAGTGAGCAGTTCTTC

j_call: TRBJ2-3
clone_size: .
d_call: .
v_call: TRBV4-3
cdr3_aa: CASSPRAGGTDTQYF
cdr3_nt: TGCGCCAGCAGCCCGAGGGCAGGGGGCACAGATACGCAGTATTTT

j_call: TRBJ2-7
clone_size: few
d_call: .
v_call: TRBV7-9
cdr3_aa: CASLPPGSYEQYF
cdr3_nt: TGTGCCAGCCTCCCCCCAGGCTCCTACGAGCAGTACTTC

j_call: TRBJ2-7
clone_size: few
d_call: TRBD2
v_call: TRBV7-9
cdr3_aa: CASSLAAGGFEQYF
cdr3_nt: TGTGCCAGCAGCTTAGCAGCGGGAGGGTTCGAGCAGTACTTC

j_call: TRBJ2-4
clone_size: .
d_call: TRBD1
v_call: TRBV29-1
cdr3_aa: CSVEEMTGSGAKNIQYF
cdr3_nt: TGCAGCGTTGAAGAAATGACAGGGTCAGGGGCCAAAAACATTCAGTACTTC

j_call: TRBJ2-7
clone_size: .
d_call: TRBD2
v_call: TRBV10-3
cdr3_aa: CAISASGSTLTYEQYF
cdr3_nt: TGTGCCATCAGCGCTAGCGGGAGTACCCTGACCTACGAGCAGTACTTC

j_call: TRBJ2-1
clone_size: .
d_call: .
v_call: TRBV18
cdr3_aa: CASSPVAQGGSSAAPNEQFF
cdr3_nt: TGTGCCAGCTCACCCGTAGCTCAGGGAGGTTCGAGCGCGGCCCCCAATGAGCAGTTCTTC

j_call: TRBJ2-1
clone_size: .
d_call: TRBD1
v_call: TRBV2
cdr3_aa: CASSKPGQAFNEQFF
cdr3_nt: TGTGCCAGCAGTAAGCCGGGACAGGCGTTCAATGAGCAGTTCTTC

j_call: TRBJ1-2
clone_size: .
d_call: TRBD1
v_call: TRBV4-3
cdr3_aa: CASSQELRDRGPPGYTF
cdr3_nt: TGCGCCAGCAGCCAAGAATTAAGGGACAGGGGTCCGCCAGGCTACACCTTC

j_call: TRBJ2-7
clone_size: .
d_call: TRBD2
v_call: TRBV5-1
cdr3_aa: CASSLVSSGGSYEQYF
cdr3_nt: TGCGCCAGCAGCTTGGTTTCTAGCGGGGGCTCCTACGAGCAGTACTTC

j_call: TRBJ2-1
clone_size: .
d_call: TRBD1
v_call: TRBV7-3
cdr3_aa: CASSLYGPGGNEQFF
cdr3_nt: TGTGCCAGCAGCTTATACGGACCAGGGGGCAATGAGCAGTTCTTC

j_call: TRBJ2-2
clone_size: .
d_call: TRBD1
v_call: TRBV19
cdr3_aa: CASSTDRAVPNTGELFF
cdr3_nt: TGTGCCAGTAGTACGGACAGGGCCGTTCCGAACACCGGGGAGCTGTTTTTT

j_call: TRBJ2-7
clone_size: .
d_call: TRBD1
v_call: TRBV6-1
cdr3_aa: CASSVPPGQGPYEQYF
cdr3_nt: TGTGCCAGCAGTGTTCCTCCGGGACAGGGGCCCTACGAGCAGTACTTC

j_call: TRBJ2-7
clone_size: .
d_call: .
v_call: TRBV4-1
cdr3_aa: CASSQARDNYEQYF
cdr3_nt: TGCGCCAGCAGCCAAGCTCGGGATAACTACGAGCAGTACTTC

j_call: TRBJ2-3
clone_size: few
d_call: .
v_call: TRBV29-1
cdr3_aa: CSVHLSSPKATQYF
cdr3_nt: TGCAGCGTCCACCTCTCTAGCCCCAAGGCTACGCAGTATTTT